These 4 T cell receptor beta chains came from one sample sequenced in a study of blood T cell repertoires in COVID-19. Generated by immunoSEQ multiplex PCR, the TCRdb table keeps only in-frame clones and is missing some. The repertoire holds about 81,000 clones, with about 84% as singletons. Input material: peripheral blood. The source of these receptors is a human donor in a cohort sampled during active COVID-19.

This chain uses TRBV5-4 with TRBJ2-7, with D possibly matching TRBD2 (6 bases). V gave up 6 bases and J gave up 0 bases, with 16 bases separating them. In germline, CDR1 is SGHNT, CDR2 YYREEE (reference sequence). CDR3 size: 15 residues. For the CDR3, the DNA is TGTGCCAGCACTCTGGAGGCTAGCGACTCCTACGAGCAGTACTTC. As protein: CASTLEASDSYEQYF.

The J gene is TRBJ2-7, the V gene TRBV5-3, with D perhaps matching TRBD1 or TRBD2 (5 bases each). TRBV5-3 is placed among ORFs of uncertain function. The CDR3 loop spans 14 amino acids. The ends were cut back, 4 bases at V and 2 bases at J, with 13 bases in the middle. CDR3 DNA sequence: TGTGCCAGAAGCCTGGAGGACAAGCCCTACGAGCAGTACTTC. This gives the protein CARSLEDKPYEQYF.

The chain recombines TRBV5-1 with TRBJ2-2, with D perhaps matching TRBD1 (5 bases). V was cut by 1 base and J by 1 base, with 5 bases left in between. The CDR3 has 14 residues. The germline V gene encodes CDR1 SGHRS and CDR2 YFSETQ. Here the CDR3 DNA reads TGCGCCAGCAGCTTGACAGGGAACACCGGGGAGCTGTTTTTT. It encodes CASSLTGNTGELFF.

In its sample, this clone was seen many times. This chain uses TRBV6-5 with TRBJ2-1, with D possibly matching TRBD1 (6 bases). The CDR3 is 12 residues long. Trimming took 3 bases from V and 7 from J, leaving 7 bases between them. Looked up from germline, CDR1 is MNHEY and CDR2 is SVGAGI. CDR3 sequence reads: CASSYTGNEQFF. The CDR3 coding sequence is TGTGCCAGCAGTTATACAGGGAATGAGCAGTTCTTC.